Here is one T cell receptor beta chain with its context. V shed 0 bases and J shed 6 bases, with 14 bases lying between them. The CDR3 length is 15 residues. The germline gives CDR1 LGHDT, CDR2 YNNKEL (reference sequence). Across 18 months, stable Graves' hyperthyroidism was marked by no progression to ophthalmopathy. Uncontrolled infection, other autoimmune disease, pregnancy or lactation led to exclusion. The data belong to a study of T cells in Graves' hyperthyroidism and ophthalmopathy. Amplified TCR beta CDR3 regions derived from RNA transcripts. Initially, a first-round RT-PCR of the TCR CDR3 employed the HTBI primer set. TCRdb recomputed calls from the multiplex PCR reads with MiXCR, one row per CDR3 protein. The table includes roughly 840,000 distinct CDR3 sequences, 38% detected once.

This rearrangement joins TRBV3-1 to TRBJ1-1, with a possible D match to TRBD1 (5 bases). This receptor was obtained from a man between 18 and 35 years old with Graves' hyperthyroidism. Material: blood. In DNA form, the CDR3 reads TGTGCCAGCAGCCAAGAGGGCGGGCGCAGGGCTGAAGCTTTCTTT. Protein product: CASSQEGGRRAEAFF.